Below are 10 T cell receptor beta chains sequenced from a single sample in a study of metastatic and nonmetastatic thyroid tumors (dated by TCRdb to 2020 to 2021). The library was built by means of PCR. The instrument was an Illumina HiSeq 4000. TCRdb's own reprocessing of the public reads used fastp at Q25 and MiXCR and kept productive beta chains. This sample gives around 59,000 clones in total; roughly 16% of them show up just once. Of the sample, about a tenth is held by the ten largest clones. No patient had received any treatment before thyroid surgery. Sequenced: blood. These receptors originate from a male donor with papillary thyroid cancer or a benign thyroid nodule (not recorded which). Some clones in this sample may be carry-over from other donors' samples.

This clone was detected ten times or more. V and J are TRBV7-2 and TRBJ2-7, with D tentatively TRBD2 (5 bases). The germline V gene has CDR1 SGHTA and CDR2 FQGNSA. The length of the CDR3 is 15 residues. V dropped 2 bases and J dropped 0 bases, with 11 bases sitting between them. DNA of the CDR3: TGTGCCAGCAGCTTACGGGGAGTTCTCTCCTACGAGCAGTACTTC. Translated, it gives CASSLRGVLSYEQYF.

As regards this clone: The junction differs from germline at one of its ends, possibly a read error. The genes are TRBV12-3 or TRBV12-4 and TRBJ1-2; 9 positions agree with TRBD1. There are 14 residues in the CDR3. The CDR3 region has the DNA TGTTCCAGCAGTTATGGGACAGGGAGACGTGGCTACACCTTC. Encoded protein: CSSSYGTGRRGYTF.

This chain uses TRBV30 with TRBJ1-1, with a tentative D call TRBD1 (5 bases). This CDR3 has 13 amino acids. Trimming left V 6 bases short and J 4 bases short, with 15 bases between. The germline V gene encodes CDR1 GTSNPN and CDR2 SVGIG (reference sequence). The CDR3 nucleotides are TGTGCCTGTATACATGGGGGGATCACTGAAGCTTTCTTT. Translated: CACIHGGITEAFF.

A few counts support this clone. The chain couples TRBV10-3 to TRBJ2-7; perhaps TRBD1 as D (6 bases). The CDR3 contains 15 residues. Between the trimmed V and J ends, which lost 7 bases and 3 bases, there was a span of 19 bases. Looked up from germline, CDR1 is ENHRY and CDR2 is SYGVKD. Here the CDR3 DNA reads TGTGCCATCATCAAGACCACAGGGTGCTTCTACGAGCAGTACTTC. It codes for CAIIKTTGCFYEQYF.

This clone was detected many times. The chain uses TRBV30 and TRBJ2-6, with D tentatively TRBD1 (5 bases). CDR1 and CDR2 (germline): GTSNPN, SVGIG (reference sequence). Trimming removed 0 bases at V and 1 base at J, with 16 bases between. CDR3 length equals 18 residues. The CDR3 here is CAWSVHGQGRSGANVLTF. The CDR3 nucleotides are TGTGCCTGGAGTGTACATGGGCAGGGAAGGTCTGGGGCCAACGTCCTGACTTTC.

The rearrangement joins TRBV20-1 to TRBJ2-5, with 7 bases matching TRBD1. This CDR3 comprises 14 residues. The germline gives CDR1 DFQATT, CDR2 SNEGSKA (reference sequence). With V trimmed by 4 bases and J by 5 bases, 10 bases remained unmatched. CDR3 in amino acids: CSATGEGAFETQYF. CDR3 nucleotide sequence: TGCAGTGCTACAGGAGAGGGGGCTTTTGAGACCCAGTACTTC.

This clone occurred many times. The J gene is TRBJ2-7, the V gene TRBV6-2 or TRBV6-3; TRBD2 agrees at 9 bases. V shed 2 bases, J shed 2 bases, and the junction held 10 bases outside the gene matches. Germline V gives CDR1 MNHEY, CDR2 SVGEGT. CDR3 length equals 17 residues. CDR3 region: CASSYGSGRILTYEQYV. The CDR3, as DNA: TGTGCCAGCAGTTACGGTAGCGGGAGAATCCTCACCTACGAGCAGTACGTC.

This clone was seen repeatedly, ten times or more. The chain has TRBV12-3 or TRBV12-4 and TRBJ1-5; D unclear. The germline V and J ends were trimmed by 4 bases and 0 bases, with 4 bases remaining between them. This CDR3 is built from 13 residues. The CDR3: CASSSNSNQPQHF. CDR3 bases: TGTGCCAGCAGTTCAAATAGCAATCAGCCCCAGCATTTT.

To note about this clone: The germline gene is not matched at one end of the junction; a read error may be the cause. The V gene is TRBV6-5, the J gene TRBJ2-1; D gene unclear. CDR1 and CDR2 from the germline V gene are MNHEY and SVGAGI. CDR3 length equals 16 residues. The CDR3 region has the DNA TGTGCCAGCAGACCCGACTCGACGAAGAAGTACAATGAGCGGTTCTTC. Encoded protein: CASRPDSTKKYNERFF.

This clone was counted many times. This clone may be a read error of a much larger clone one base away. The chain links TRBV19 to TRBJ1-6; possible D gene TRBD1, 5 bases. Trimming shortened V by 5 bases and J by 10 bases, and 12 bases separated the two germline ends. The CDR3 loop spans 13 amino acids. Germline-derived CDR1 and CDR2 are LNHDA and SQIVND (reference sequence). The CDR3 DNA reads TGTGCCAGTAGTCTTCAGGGTCTGTCACCCCTCCACTTT. Its translation: CASSLQGLSPLHF.